The 6 T cell receptor beta chains listed next were all sequenced from one sample in a study of human T cells and chemical hapten exposure. Time point noted: patch test 2, 6 weeks after DPC sensitization. Treatment defined: therapeutic diphenylcyclopropenone sensitization with weekly scalp DPC. TCRdb passed the RACE reads through MiXCR, listing each CDR3 protein once. The table has over 130,000 distinct CDR3 sequences, approximately 10% seen once. This specimen consisted of whole blood, obtained in connection with sensitization to the hapten diphenylcyclopropenone (DPC). Receptors originate from a woman in her forties or fifties with alopecia areata. Some clones in this sample may be carry-over from other donors' samples.

This clonotype has at least ten counts. V and J are TRBV12-3 or TRBV12-4 and TRBJ2-1; 9 nucleotides align to TRBD1. The trim removed 6 bases at V and 8 bases at J, leaving 8 bases unmatched. The CDR3 runs to 14 residues. The CDR3 here is CASRLGQGIDEQFF. As DNA, the CDR3 is TGTGCCAGCAGACTGGGACAGGGAATAGATGAGCAGTTCTTC.

The V and J genes are TRBV9 and TRBJ2-1; the match to TRBD2 covers 13 bases. This CDR3 is 16 amino acids long. Germline trimming cut 4 bases from V and 6 bases from J; bases unmatched to any gene: 7. In germline, CDR1 is SGDLS, CDR2 YYNGEE. The CDR3 nucleotides are TGTGCCAGCAGCCCCCCACTAGCGGGAGGGCGCAATGAGCAGTTCTTC. This codes for CASSPPLAGGRNEQFF.

The chain couples TRBV19 to TRBJ2-5; the D gene is possibly TRBD1 (5 bases). This CDR3 is 13 amino acids long. V dropped 0 bases and J dropped 5 bases, with 7 bases sitting between them. Germline values: CDR1 LNHDA, CDR2 SQIVND (reference sequence). CDR3 bases: TGTGCCAGTAGTATAGACAGGGCGGAGACCCAGTACTTC. Its translation is CASSIDRAETQYF.

There are a few counts of this clonotype. CDR3 nucleotides: TGTGCCAGCAGCTTAACTTACAATGAGCAGTTCTTC. The encoded protein is CASSLTYNEQFF. The chain joins TRBV7-3 to TRBJ2-1; D is unresolved. Trimming removed 0 bases at V and 4 bases at J, with 1 base between. The CDR3 has 12 residues. The germline V gene encodes CDR1 SGHTA and CDR2 FQGTGA.

This clonotype has more than one count but fewer than ten. The CDR3 coding sequence is TGTGCCAGCAGCGAGGACACCTATAGCAATCAGCCCCAGCATTTT. Its protein product is CASSEDTYSNQPQHF. This sequence joins TRBV5-5 and TRBJ1-5; perhaps TRBD1 as D (5 bases). The CDR3 extends over 15 amino acids. Germline CDR1 is SGHKS and CDR2 is YYEKEE (reference sequence). Trimming stripped 4 bases from V and 0 bases from J, with 11 bases between.

This clonotype was counted between two and nine times. The chain joins TRBV12-3 or TRBV12-4 to TRBJ1-2; 8 nucleotides agree with TRBD1. V trimming: 10 bases; J trimming: 6 bases; junction bases outside the gene matches: 4. The CDR3 totals 11 residues. CDR3 loop: CATWTGHGYTF. As DNA, the CDR3 is TGTGCCACCTGGACAGGGCATGGCTACACCTTC.